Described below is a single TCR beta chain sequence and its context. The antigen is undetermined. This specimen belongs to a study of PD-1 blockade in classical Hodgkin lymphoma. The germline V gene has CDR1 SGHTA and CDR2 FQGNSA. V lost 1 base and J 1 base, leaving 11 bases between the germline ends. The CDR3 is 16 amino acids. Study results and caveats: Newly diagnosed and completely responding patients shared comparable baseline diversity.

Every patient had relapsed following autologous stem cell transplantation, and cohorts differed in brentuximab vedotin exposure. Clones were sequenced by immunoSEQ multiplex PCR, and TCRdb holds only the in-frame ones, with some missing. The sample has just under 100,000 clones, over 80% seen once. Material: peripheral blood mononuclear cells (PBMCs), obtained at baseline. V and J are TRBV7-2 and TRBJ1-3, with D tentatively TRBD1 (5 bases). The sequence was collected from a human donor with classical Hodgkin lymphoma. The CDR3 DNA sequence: TGTGCCAGCAGCTTAGGTGCAGGGCTGTCTGGAAACACCATATATTTT. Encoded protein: CASSLGAGLSGNTIYF.